One sample yielded the 7 T cell receptor beta chains listed below, sequenced in a study of blood T cells in healthy people across ages. PCR was performed a second time for about 6 to 12 cycles using a sample-barcoded 5' primer and a J-beta primer mix. One entry per CDR3 protein results from TCRdb running MiXCR on the 5' RACE reads. The table includes about 1.6 million distinct CDR3 sequences, roughly 32% detected once. What was sequenced was blood. The receptors here all came from a woman in her twenties or thirties in good health.

As regards this clonotype: A junction boundary mismatches the germline segment, possibly from a read error. V gene TRBV20-1 combines with J gene TRBJ2-7; D remains ambiguous. Germline loops: CDR1 DFQATT, CDR2 SNEGSKA (reference sequence). CDR3 length: 14 residues. CDR3 nucleotides: TGCAGTGCTCGAGAACCGGCAGGATCGCACGAGCAGTACTTC. It codes for CSAREPAGSHEQYF.

The sample holds many counts of this clonotype. This chain connects TRBV10-2 to TRBJ2-1, with TRBD2 identical over 9 bases. The CDR3 extends over 16 amino acids. J gave up 8 bases and V 3 bases, and 11 bases lay outside the gene matches. Germline V gene sequence: CDR1 WSHSY, CDR2 SAAADI. The CDR3 protein is CASSDSAGGPRYEQFF. CDR3 coding DNA: TGCGCCAGCAGTGACTCGGCGGGAGGGCCACGATATGAGCAGTTCTTC.

Here the CDR3 reads CASSLRGQISYEQYF. CDR3 DNA: TGTGCCAGCAGTTTACGGGGACAGATATCCTACGAGCAGTACTTC. The rearrangement links TRBV12-3 or TRBV12-4 to TRBJ2-7, with 7 positions matching TRBD1. The CDR3 has 15 amino acids. V trimming: 2 bases; J trimming: 1 base; junction bases outside the gene matches: 5.

This clonotype has ten or more counts. This chain links TRBV7-2 with TRBJ2-1, with D uncertain. Germline loops: CDR1 SGHTA, CDR2 FQGNSA. The CDR3 has 14 amino acids. Trimming cost V 3 bases and J 0 bases, with 6 bases left between them. CDR3 in amino acids: CASSFPSSYNEQFF. For the CDR3, the DNA is TGTGCCAGCAGCTTCCCTAGCTCCTACAATGAGCAGTTCTTC.

The J gene is TRBJ2-5, the V gene TRBV20-1; D possibly uses TRBD1 or TRBD2 (5 bases each). The J call may be incorrect, as the DNA end agrees better with TRBJ2-7. Per germline, CDR1 DFQATT and CDR2 SNEGSKA (reference sequence). The CDR3 contains 13 residues. The CDR3 loop is CSAVRDPPYEQYF. The CDR3, as DNA: TGCAGTGCTGTCCGGGACCCACCCTACGAGCAGTACTTC.

This clonotype was seen ten or more times. V usage is TRBV12-3 or TRBV12-4 and J usage is TRBJ2-5, with TRBD2 matching 9 bases. The CDR3 length is 14 residues. Trimming at V came to 4 bases and at J to 3 bases, leaving 3 bases not matched to a gene. CDR3 in amino acids: CASSWLAGKETQYF. The CDR3 coding sequence is TGTGCCAGCAGTTGGCTAGCGGGAAAAGAGACCCAGTACTTC.

This chain connects TRBV3-1 to TRBJ2-3; possibly TRBD2 for D (5 bases). The CDR3 sequence is 15 residues long. Germline V gene lookup returns CDR1 LGHDT and CDR2 YNNKEL (reference sequence). Trimming pared 4 bases from V and 2 bases from J, leaving 13 bases between. In DNA, the CDR3 is TGTGCCAGCAGCCGAGGAGGTAGTCTCACAGATACGCAGTATTTT. This encodes CASSRGGSLTDTQYF.